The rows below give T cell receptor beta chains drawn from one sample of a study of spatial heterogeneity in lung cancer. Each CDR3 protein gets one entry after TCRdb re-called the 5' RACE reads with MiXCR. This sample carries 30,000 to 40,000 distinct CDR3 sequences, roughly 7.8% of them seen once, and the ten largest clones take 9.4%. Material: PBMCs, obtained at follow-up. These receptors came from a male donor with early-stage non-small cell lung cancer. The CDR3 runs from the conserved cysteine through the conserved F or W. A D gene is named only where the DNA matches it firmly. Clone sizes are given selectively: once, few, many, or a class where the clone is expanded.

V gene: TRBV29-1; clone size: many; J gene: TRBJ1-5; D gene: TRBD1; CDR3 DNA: TGCAGCGTCATCGGACAGGGCAATCAGCCCCAGCATTTT; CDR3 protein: CSVIGQGNQPQHF
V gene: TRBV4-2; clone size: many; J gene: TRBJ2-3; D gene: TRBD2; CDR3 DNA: TGTGCCAGCAGCCAAACAGGACTAGCAGTTACAGATACGCAGTATTTT; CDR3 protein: CASSQTGLAVTDTQYF
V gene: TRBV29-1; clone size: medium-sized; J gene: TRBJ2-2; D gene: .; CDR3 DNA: TGCAGCGTTGTTGTCGAGGGTACCGGGGAGCTGTTTTTT; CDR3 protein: CSVVVEGTGELFF
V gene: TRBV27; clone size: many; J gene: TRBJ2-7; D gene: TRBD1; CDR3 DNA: TGTGCCAGCAGACCTTTATCTGGACAGGGCGGCCACGAGCAGTACTTC; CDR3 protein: CASRPLSGQGGHEQYF
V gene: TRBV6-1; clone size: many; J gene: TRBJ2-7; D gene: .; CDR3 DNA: TGTGCCAGCAGTAACTACAGGCGGGACGAGCAGTACTTC; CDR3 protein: CASSNYRRDEQYF
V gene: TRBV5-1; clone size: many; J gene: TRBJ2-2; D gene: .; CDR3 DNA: TGCGCCAGCCTTCGGGACACCCTAACCCAGGGCACCGGGGAGCTGTTTTTT; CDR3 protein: CASLRDTLTQGTGELFF
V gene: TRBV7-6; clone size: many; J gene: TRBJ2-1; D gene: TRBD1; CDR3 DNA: TGTGCCAGCAGCCCAACAGGGGTTGAGCAGTTCTTC; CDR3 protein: CASSPTGVEQFF
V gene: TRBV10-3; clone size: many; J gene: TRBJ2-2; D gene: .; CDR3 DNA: TGTGCCATCAGTGGATGGCCGCCGGGAGACACCGGGGAGCTGTTTTTT; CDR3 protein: CAISGWPPGDTGELFF
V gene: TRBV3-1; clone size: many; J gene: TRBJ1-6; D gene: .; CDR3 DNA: TGTGCCAGCAGCTCATCAGGACAGATCTTCGGTTCACCCCTCCACTTT; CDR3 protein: CASSSSGQIFGSPLHF
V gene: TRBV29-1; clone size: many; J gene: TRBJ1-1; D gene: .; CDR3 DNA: TGCAGCGTTGAAGATGGTGCTGAAGCTTTCTTT; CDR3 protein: CSVEDGAEAFF
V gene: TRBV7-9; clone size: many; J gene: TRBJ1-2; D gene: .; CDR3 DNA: TGTGCCAGCAGCTTAGACCGGAATGACTATGGCTACACCTTC; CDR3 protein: CASSLDRNDYGYTF
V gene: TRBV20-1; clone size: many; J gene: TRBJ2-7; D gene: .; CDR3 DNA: TGCAGTGCCCTTGGGGGGGGCCCCCACTACGAGCAGTACTTC; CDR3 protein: CSALGGGPHYEQYF
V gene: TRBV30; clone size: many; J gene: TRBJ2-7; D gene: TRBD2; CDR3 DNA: TGTGCCTGGAGTGTACTTGGGACTACCCCCAGGGAGCAGTACTTC; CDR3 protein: CAWSVLGTTPREQYF
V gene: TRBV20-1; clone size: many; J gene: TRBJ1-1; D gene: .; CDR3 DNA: TGCAGTGCTGCGGATAATTCCCCGCGCACTGAAGCTTTCTTT; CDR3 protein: CSAADNSPRTEAFF
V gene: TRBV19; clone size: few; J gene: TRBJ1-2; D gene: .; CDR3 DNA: TGTGCCAGTAGCCCGGGACGGAACTATGGCTACACCTTC; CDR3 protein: CASSPGRNYGYTF
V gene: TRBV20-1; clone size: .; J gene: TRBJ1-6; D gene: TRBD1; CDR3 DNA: TGCAGTGCTCCGGGACAGGGTGATAATTCACCCCTCCACTTT; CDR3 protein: CSAPGQGDNSPLHF
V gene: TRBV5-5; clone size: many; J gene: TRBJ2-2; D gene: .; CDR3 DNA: TGTGCCAGCAGCTTCTGGCCCACCGGGGAGCTGTTTTTT; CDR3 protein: CASSFWPTGELFF
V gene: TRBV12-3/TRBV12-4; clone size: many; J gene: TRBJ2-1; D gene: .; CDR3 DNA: TGTGCCAGCAGTCCCAAGGTTCGCCCCCGAAAGGGTGAGCAGTTCTTC; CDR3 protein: CASSPKVRPRKGEQFF
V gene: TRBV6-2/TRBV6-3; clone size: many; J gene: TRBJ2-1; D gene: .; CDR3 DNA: TGTGCCAGCAGTTACTCGGGGGGGCCCTACAATGAGCAGTTCTTC; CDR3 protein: CASSYSGGPYNEQFF
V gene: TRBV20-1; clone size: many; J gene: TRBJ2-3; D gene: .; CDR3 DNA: TGCAGTGCCGTTTCCTCCCAGGTGCTAGATACGCAGTATTTT; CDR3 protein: CSAVSSQVLDTQYF
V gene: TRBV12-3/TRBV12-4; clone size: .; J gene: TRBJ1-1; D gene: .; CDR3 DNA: TGTGCCAGCAGTTTCACAGGACCCGACACTGAAGCTTTCTTT; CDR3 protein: CASSFTGPDTEAFF
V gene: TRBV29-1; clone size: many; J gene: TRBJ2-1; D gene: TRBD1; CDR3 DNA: TGCAGCGTTGAAAACCTAGAGGGGACAGGGTCCTACAATGAGCAGTTCTTC; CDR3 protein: CSVENLEGTGSYNEQFF
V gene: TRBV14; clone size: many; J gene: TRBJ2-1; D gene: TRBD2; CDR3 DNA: TGTGCCAGCAGCCAAGTGACTAGCCCCAACGGTGAGCAGTTCTTC; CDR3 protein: CASSQVTSPNGEQFF
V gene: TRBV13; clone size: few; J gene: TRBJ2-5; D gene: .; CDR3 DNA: TGTGCCAGCAGCTTAGGACCAAAAGAGACCCAGTACTTC; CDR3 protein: CASSLGPKETQYF
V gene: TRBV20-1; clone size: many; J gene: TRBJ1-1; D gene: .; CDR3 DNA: TGCAGTGCTAGAGAGCAAGAACGTGAAGCTTTCTTT; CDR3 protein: CSAREQEREAFF
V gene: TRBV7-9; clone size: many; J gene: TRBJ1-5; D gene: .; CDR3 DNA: TGTGCCAGCAGCTTAGCGGCCCTGGGCAGCCCTAATCAAGCCCAGCATTTT; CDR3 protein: CASSLAALGSPNQAQHF
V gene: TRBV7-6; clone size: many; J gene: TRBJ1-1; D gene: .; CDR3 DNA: TGTGCCAGCCAGGACAGCCTGAACACTGAAGCTTTCTTT; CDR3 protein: CASQDSLNTEAFF
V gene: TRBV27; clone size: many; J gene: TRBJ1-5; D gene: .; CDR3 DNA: TGTGCCAGCAGTCCCCTCGGAGTTGCTCCGCCCCAGCATTTT; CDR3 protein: CASSPLGVAPPQHF
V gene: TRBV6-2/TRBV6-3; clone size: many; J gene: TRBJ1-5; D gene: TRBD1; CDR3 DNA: TGTGCCACTCTTAGGGGACAGGGGGGGCCAGCCCAGCATTTT; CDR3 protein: CATLRGQGGPAQHF
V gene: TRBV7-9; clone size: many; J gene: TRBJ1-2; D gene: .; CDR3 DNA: TGTGCCAGCAGCAAACAGGGAGGTTATGGCTACACCTTC; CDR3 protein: CASSKQGGYGYTF